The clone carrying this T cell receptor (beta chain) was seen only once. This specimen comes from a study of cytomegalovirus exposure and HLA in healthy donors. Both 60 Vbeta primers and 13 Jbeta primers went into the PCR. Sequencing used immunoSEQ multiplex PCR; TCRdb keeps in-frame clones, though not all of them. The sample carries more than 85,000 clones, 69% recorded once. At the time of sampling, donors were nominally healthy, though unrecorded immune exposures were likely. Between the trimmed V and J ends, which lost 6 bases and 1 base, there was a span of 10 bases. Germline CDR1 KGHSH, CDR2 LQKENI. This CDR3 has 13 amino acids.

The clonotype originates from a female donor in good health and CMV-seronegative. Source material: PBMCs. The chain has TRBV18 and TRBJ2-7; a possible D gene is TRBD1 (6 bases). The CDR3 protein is CASSWTDSYEQYF. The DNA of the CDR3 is TGTGCCAGCTCCTGGACAGATTCCTACGAGCAGTACTTC.